This record looks at one T cell receptor beta chain sequence and its context. Its antigen target is currently unknown. Base qualities are not recorded, but no much larger clone differs from it by a single base. CDR1 and CDR2 are drawn from the germline V gene: LGHNA, YNFKEQ. The CDR3, cysteine through phenylalanine, is 14 amino acids long. The retained sequence is limited to the CDR3, 42 bases, with the frame set at the first base. Here V drops 8 bases and J drops 7 bases, and the junction holds 11 bases not matched to any gene. This sample stems from a study of blood T cell repertoires in COVID-19 (dated by TCRdb to the early 2020s). Describing the broader study: Samples covering the acute and convalescent phases of COVID-19 were provided by collaborators in the United States, Italy and Spain. The prospective study material was composed of cDNA or gDNA derived from T cells, B-cell-depleted T cells, or PBMCs. Subjects who had been exposed to COVID-19, were actively infected with it, or had recovered from it provided the deeply sampled blood TCRbeta repertoires that made up the dataset. The repertoires were released in a freely available public database intended as a resource for research on the immune response to SARS-CoV-2. Samples were obtained from the ongoing ImmuneRACE study (first 160 participants) and from 950 to 1,500 subjects provided by 6 global collaborators. Nearly every sample came with metadata listing a de-identified subject ID, COVID-19 status, age in years and sex. HLA class I and class II types, where available, came from metadata supplied by the sample provider rather than from assay-based typing.

The paper's findings and limits, for the study overall: The quantity of clinical and demographic metadata differed by source and by participant and was supplied without curation.

In Seattle, one collaborating source enrolled patients while the infection was active and tracked those patients longitudinally over the course of disease. Whole blood was collected in K2EDTA tubes by collaborating institutions according to the institutions' own protocols. Collaborator samples were shipped for TCRbeta analysis as frozen whole blood, isolated PBMCs, or DNA extracted from either sample type. TCRbeta CDR3 regions were amplified from genomic DNA by means of the immunoSEQ Assay, a bias-controlled multiplex PCR. The paper's processing steps were these. The number of nucleated cells in each sample was estimated by amplification of reference gene primers within the assay. Sequence reads were collapsed and filtered to measure the absolute abundance of every unique TCRbeta CDR3 rearrangement. For each sample, productive Simpson clonality was calculated as the square root of Simpson's diversity index across productive rearrangements. Imported from immuneACCESS, the table was reduced by TCRdb to in-frame sequences with V and J called. These copies leave out some clones; in studies compared against another copy, an unresolved V gene accounts for under half, and the cause of the remainder is not known. V, J and clone size derive from that table, while D and trimming were established from the DNA sequence. The sample profile shows hundreds of thousands of clones; 89% of them were found once. The ten largest account for 0.75% to 0.9% of the sample.

The sequence was obtained from a man between 18 and 29 years old with COVID-19, enrolled during active disease. The chain is encoded by TRBV4-2 joined to TRBJ1-2; TRBD1 matches 9 bases in the middle. Sequencing was performed on peripheral blood. At the DNA level, the sequence is TGTGCCAGCGCCAACTTGGGACAGGGTTTTGGCTACACCTTC. Its amino acids are CASANLGQGFGYTF.